The present entry profiles one T cell receptor (beta chain) with its context. This record belongs to a study of blood T cell repertoires in COVID-19. Study context: Specimens from acute and convalescent COVID-19 originated in the United States, Italy and Spain.

Profiling relied on immunoSEQ multiplex PCR, and the TCRdb table lists in-frame clones only, not all of them. This repertoire shows under 150,000 clones, 79% found once; its top ten account for 3% to 4.5%. Germline V gives CDR1 KGHSH, CDR2 LQKENI. The CDR3 has 16 residues. V lost 3 bases and J lost 5, with 20 bases in between. V gene TRBV18 combines with J gene TRBJ2-7; tentatively, D is TRBD2 (7 bases). The specimen was peripheral blood. The receptor was derived from a man aged 60-69 years with acute or convalescent COVID-19. The CDR3 spells CASSPRTGRGLNEQYF. For the CDR3, the DNA is TGTGCCAGCTCACCGCGAACAGGGAGGGGCCTCAACGAGCAGTACTTC.